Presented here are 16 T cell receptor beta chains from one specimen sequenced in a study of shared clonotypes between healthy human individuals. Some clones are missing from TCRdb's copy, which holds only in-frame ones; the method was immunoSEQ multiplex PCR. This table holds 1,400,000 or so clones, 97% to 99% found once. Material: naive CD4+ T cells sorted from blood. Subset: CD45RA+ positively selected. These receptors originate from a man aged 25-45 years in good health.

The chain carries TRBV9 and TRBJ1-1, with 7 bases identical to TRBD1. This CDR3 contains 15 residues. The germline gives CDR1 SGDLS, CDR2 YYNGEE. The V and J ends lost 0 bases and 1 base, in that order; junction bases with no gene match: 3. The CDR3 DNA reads TGTGCCAGCAGCGTAGTGGCAGGGGGGAACACTGAAGCTTTCTTT. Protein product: CASSVVAGGNTEAFF.

The CDR3 coding sequence is TGTGCCAGCAGACTGGGACAGGGATCGGGCTACACCTTC. This sequence encodes CASRLGQGSGYTF. This chain connects TRBV7-9 to TRBJ1-2; 9 nucleotides agree with TRBD1. Unmatched junction bases numbered 7, after V lost 6 bases and J lost 8 bases. The CDR3 loop spans 13 amino acids. Germline V gives CDR1 SEHNR, CDR2 FQNEAQ (reference sequence). The full variable domain, completed using reference TRBV7-9 and TRBJ1-2, is DTGVSQNPRHKITKRGQNVTFRCDPISEHNRLYWYRQTLGQGPEFLTYFQNEAQLEKSRLLSDRFSAERPKGSFSTLEIQRTEQGDSAMYLCASRLGQGSGYTFGSGTRLTVV.

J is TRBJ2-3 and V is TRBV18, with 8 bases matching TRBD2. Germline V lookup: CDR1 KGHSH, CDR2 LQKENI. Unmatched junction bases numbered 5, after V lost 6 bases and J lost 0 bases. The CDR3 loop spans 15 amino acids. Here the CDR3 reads CASSQRETSTDTQYF. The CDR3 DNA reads TGTGCCAGCTCCCAGCGGGAGACTAGCACAGATACGCAGTATTTT.

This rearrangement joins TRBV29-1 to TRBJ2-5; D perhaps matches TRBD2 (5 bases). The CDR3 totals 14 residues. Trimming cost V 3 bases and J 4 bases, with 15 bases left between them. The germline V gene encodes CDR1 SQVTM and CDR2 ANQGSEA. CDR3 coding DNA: TGCAGCGTTGAGAGGGAAGGAAGGAGAGAGACCCAGTACTTC. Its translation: CSVEREGRRETQYF.

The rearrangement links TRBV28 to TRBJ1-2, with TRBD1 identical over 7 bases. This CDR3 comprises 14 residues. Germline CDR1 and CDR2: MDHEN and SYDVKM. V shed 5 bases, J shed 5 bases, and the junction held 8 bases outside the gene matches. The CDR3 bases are TGTGCCAGCAGTATAACACAGGGGTGGTATGGCTACACCTTC. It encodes CASSITQGWYGYTF.

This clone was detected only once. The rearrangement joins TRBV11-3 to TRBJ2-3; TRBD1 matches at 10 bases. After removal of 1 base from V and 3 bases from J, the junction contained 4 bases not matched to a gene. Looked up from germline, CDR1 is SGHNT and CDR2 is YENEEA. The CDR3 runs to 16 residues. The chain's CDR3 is CASSLAGTGVTDTQYF. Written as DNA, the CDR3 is TGTGCCAGCAGCTTAGCTGGGACAGGGGTAACAGATACGCAGTATTTT.

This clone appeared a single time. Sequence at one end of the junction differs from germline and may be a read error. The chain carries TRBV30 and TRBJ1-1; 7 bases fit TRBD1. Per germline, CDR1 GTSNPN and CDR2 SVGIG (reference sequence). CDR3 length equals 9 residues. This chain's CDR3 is CAWGGQEAF. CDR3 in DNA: TGTGCCTGGGGAGGACAGGAGGCGTTT.

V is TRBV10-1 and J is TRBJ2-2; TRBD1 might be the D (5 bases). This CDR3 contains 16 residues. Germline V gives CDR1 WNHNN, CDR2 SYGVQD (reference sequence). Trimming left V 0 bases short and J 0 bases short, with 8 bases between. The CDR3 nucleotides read TGCGCCAGCAGTGAGTCGAAAGGGGCGAACACCGGGGAGCTGTTTTTT. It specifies CASSESKGANTGELFF.

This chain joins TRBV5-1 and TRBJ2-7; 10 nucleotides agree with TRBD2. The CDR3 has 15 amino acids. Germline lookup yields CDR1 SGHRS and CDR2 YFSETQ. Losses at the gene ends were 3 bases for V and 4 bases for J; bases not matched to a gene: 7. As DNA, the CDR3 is TGCGCCAGCAGCTCAACCGGGACTAGCGCTTACGAGCAGTACTTC. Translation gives CASSSTGTSAYEQYF. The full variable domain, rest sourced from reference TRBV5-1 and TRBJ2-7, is KAGVTQTPRYLIKTRGQQVTLSCSPISGHRSVSWYQQTPGQGLQFLFEYFSETQRNKGNFPGRFSGRQFSNSRSEMNVSTLELGDSALYLCASSSTGTSAYEQYFGPGTRLTVT.

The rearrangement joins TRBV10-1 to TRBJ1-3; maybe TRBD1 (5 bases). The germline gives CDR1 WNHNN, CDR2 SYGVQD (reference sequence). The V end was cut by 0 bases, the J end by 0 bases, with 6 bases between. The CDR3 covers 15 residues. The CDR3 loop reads CASSESGRSGNTIYF. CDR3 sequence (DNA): TGCGCCAGCAGTGAGTCGGGGCGCTCTGGAAACACCATATATTTT.

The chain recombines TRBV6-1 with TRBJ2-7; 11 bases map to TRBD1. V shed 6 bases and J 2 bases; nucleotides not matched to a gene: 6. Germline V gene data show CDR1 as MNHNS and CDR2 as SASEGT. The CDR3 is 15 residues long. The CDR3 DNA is TGTGCCAGCAGAGTTTGGACAGGGGGCACCTACGAGCAGTACTTC. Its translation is CASRVWTGGTYEQYF.

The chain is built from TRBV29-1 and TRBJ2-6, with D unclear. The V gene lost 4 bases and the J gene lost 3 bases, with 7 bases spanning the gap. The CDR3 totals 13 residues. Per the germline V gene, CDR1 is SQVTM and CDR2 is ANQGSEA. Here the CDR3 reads CSVGPLGANVLTF. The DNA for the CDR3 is TGCAGCGTTGGACCCCTTGGGGCCAACGTCCTGACTTTC. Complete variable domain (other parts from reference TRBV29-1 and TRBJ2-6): SAVISQKPSRDICQRGTSLTIQCQVDSQVTMMFWYRQQPGQSLTLIATANQGSEATYESGFVIDKFPISRPNLTFSTLTVSNMSPEDSSIYLCSVGPLGANVLTFGAGSRLTVL.

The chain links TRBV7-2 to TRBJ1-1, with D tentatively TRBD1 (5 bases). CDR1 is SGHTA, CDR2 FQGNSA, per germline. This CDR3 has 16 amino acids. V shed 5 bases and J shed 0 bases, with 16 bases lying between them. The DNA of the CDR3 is TGTGCCAGCAGCCCCCCGGGGCTTCCTATGAACACTGAAGCTTTCTTT. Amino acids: CASSPPGLPMNTEAFF.

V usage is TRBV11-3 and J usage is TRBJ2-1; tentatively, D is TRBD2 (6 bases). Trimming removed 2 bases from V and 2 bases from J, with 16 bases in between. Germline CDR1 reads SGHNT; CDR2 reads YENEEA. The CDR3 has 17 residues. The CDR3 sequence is CASSLMGRGVPYNEQFF. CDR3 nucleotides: TGTGCCAGCAGCTTAATGGGACGCGGGGTTCCCTACAATGAGCAGTTCTTC.

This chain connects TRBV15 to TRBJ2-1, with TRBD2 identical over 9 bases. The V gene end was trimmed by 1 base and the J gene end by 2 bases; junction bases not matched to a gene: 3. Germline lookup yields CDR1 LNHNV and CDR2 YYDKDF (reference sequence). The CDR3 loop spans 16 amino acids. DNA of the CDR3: TGTGCCACCAGCAGAGCCCCTAGCGGGGCCTACAATGAGCAGTTCTTC. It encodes CATSRAPSGAYNEQFF.

The CDR3 sequence is CASSLVRLASDTQYF. The CDR3 region has the DNA TGTGCCAGCAGCTTAGTACGGCTAGCTTCAGATACGCAGTATTTT. This rearrangement joins TRBV11-2 to TRBJ2-3, with a possible D match to TRBD2 (5 bases). The CDR3 has 15 residues. Between the trimmed V and J ends, which lost 1 base and 4 bases, there was a span of 12 bases. The germline CDR1 and CDR2 sequences are SGHAT and FQNNGV.